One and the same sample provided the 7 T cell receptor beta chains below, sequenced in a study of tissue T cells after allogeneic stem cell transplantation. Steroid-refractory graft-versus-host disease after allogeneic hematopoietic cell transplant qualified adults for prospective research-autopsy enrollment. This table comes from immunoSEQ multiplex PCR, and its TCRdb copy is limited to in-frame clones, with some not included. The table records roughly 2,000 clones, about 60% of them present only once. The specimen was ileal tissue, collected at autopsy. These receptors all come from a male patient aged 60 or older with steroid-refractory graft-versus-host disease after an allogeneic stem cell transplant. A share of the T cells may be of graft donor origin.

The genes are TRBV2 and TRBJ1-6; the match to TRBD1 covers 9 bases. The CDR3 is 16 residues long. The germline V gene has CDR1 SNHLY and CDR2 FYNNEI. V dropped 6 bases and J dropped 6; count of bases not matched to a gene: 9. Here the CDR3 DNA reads TGTGCCAGCAGGGGGATCCGGGACAGGGTTAATTCACCCCTCCACTTT. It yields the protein CASRGIRDRVNSPLHF.

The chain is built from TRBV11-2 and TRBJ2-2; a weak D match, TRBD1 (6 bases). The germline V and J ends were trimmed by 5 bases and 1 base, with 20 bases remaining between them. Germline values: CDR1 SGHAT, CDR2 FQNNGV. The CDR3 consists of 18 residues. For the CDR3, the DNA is TGTGCCAGCAGCGGGGGCGGTTCAGGGCCTCTGAACACCGGGGAGCTGTTTTTT. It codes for CASSGGGSGPLNTGELFF.

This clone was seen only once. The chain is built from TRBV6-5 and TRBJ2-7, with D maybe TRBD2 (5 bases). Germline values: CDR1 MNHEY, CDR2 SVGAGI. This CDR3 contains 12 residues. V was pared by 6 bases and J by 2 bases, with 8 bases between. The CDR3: CASSTGAYEQYF. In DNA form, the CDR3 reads TGTGCCAGCAGCACCGGGGCCTACGAGCAGTACTTC.

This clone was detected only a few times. CDR3: CASSFRRNEQYF. CDR3 in DNA: TGTGCCAGCAGTTTTCGGCGGAACGAGCAGTACTTC. This chain connects TRBV12-3 or TRBV12-4 to TRBJ2-7; D is unclear. Trimming removed 3 bases at V and 5 bases at J, with 8 bases between. CDR3 length equals 12 residues.

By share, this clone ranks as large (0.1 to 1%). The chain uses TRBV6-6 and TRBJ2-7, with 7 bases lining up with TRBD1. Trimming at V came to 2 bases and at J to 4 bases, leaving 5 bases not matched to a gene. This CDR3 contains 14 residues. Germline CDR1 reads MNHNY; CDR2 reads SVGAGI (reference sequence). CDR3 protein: CASSYGRGSYEQYF. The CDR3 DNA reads TGTGCCAGCAGTTACGGCAGGGGGAGTTACGAGCAGTACTTC.

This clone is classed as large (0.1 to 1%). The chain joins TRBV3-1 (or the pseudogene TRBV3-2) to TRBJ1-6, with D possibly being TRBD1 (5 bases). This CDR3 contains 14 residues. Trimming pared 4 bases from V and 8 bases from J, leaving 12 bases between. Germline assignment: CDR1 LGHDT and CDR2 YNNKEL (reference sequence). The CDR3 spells CASSRDSGYSPLHF. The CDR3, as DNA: TGTGCCAGCAGCCGCGACAGCGGCTATTCACCCCTCCACTTT.

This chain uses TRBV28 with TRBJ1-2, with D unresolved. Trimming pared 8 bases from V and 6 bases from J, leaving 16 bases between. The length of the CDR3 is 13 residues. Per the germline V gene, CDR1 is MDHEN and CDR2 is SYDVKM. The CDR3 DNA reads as TGTGCCAGCGGTTACCGGGCATTCCATGGCTACACCTTC. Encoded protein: CASGYRAFHGYTF.